Listed here is a single T cell receptor (beta chain). Antigen specificity is unknown. The germline CDR1 and CDR2 sequences are SGHAT and FQNNGV. Trimming removed 5 bases at V and 6 bases at J, with 11 bases between. The CDR3 has 13 amino acids. TCRdb reanalysed the 5' RACE reads using MiXCR and keeps one entry per CDR3 protein. This table holds some 210,000 distinct CDR3 sequences, about 11% found once. The sample belongs to a study of T-cell memory formation after mild COVID-19. Study summary: TCR clusters mostly belonged to single donors.

Findings and caveats of the study: CD4+ bias marked clones expanding day 15 to 37, unlike balanced contracting clones. Largely, contracting CD4+ clones fell within CM and EM, and contracting CD8+ clones within EMRA. Among clones peaking at day 37 in the second wave, SARS-CoV-2 specificity remained unconfirmed.

This chain connects TRBV11-2 to TRBJ2-1; possibly TRBD1 for D (6 bases). The clonotype originates from a man aged 18 to 30 who had mild COVID-19 (a few samples of this study predate the infection). Cell type and time point are not known. Specimen: PBMCs or a T cell subset sorted from them (not recorded which). The CDR3 nucleotides are TGTGCCAGCAGCCGCGACAGGAGCAATGAGCAGTTCTTC. The encoded protein is CASSRDRSNEQFF. Drawing the rest from reference TRBV11-2 and TRBJ2-1, the complete variable domain is EAGVAQSPRYKIIEKRQSVAFWCNPISGHATLYWYQQILGQGPKLLIQFQNNGVVDDSQLPKDRFSAERLKGVDSTLKIQPAKLEDSAVYLCASSRDRSNEQFFGPGTRLTVL.